One T cell receptor (beta chain) is described in this entry. This sample was included in a study of blood T cell repertoires in COVID-19. Turning to the study itself: There were acute and convalescent COVID-19 samples, and they came from the United States, Italy and Spain.

Some clones are missing from TCRdb's copy, which holds only in-frame ones; the method was immunoSEQ multiplex PCR. The table has 35,000 to 45,000 clones, 79% seen once. Germline V gene data show CDR1 as ENHRY and CDR2 as SYGVKD. The germline V and J ends were trimmed by 2 bases and 0 bases, with 11 bases remaining between them. There are 16 residues in the CDR3. This sequence joins TRBV10-3 and TRBJ1-5; D gene unclear. This clonotype was obtained from an older man with acute or convalescent COVID-19. The sequenced sample consisted of peripheral blood. CDR3 nucleotides: TGTGCCATCAGTGAGGCAGGAACCTATAGCAATCAGCCCCAGCATTTT. The encoded protein is CAISEAGTYSNQPQHF.